Detailed here is one T cell receptor beta chain. Its antigen is not known. These data come from a study of T cells in localized non-small cell lung cancer. Study outcomes and limitations: Longer survival (overall) was linked to higher T cell density in blood. T cell clonality was highest in uninvolved adjacent lung, above tumor. Within adjacent lung there appeared a median approximately 57 of the top 100 tumor clones.

Using immunoSEQ multiplex PCR, the repertoire was profiled, and TCRdb retains in-frame clones only, with some absent. In the table there are roughly 86,000 clones, almost 85% of which are singletons. Germline loops: CDR1 SGHDT, CDR2 YYEEEE. V was shortened by 0 bases and J by 3 bases, with 15 bases between the two germline ends. This CDR3 region has 16 residues. This clonotype was sampled from a man between 40 and 75 years old with stage I lung adenocarcinoma. Specimen: peripheral blood, collected before any cancer treatment. The J gene is TRBJ1-1, the V gene TRBV5-6; D may be TRBD1 (5 bases). CDR3 region: CASSLGLGDSDTEAFF. The CDR3 DNA follows: TGTGCCAGCAGCTTGGGGTTAGGGGATTCGGACACTGAAGCTTTCTTT.